The clone carrying this T cell receptor beta chain appeared a few times. The CDR3 length is 11 residues. The V end lost 6 bases, the J end lost 1 base, and 3 bases lay between the germline ends. CDR1 is LGHDT, CDR2 YNNKEL, per germline (reference sequence). The data stem from a study of blood T cell repertoires in COVID-19. For the study at large: The United States, Italy and Spain supplied acute and convalescent COVID-19 samples. PBMCs, B-cell-depleted T cells, or T cells were the source of the cDNA or gDNA that made up the material.

Original handling: Amplification with reference gene primers provided the estimates of nucleated cell counts. TCRdb's table, derived via immunoSEQ multiplex PCR, lists solely in-frame clones and lacks some. V and J calls and clone size are given by that table; D and trimming were obtained from the DNA. The sample holds 100,000 to 110,000 clones, around four fifths seen once. The chain is built from TRBV3-1 (or the pseudogene TRBV3-2) and TRBJ2-5; no reliable D call. What was sequenced was peripheral blood. This receptor was identified in a man aged 65-85 years with active or convalescent COVID-19. This CDR3 reads CASSRQETQYF. The CDR3 DNA reads as TGTGCCAGCAGTCGCCAAGAGACCCAGTACTTC.